Listed below are T cell receptor beta chains from one sample, sequenced in a study of shared clonotypes between healthy human individuals. Libraries were prepared by immunoSEQ multiplex PCR; TCRdb keeps only in-frame clonotypes and omits some of them. In the table there are roughly 300,000 clones, around 70% of which are singletons. Material: memory CD4+ T cells sorted from blood. The receptors stem from a man between 25 and 39 years old in good health. Both conserved end residues are part of each CDR3. The D gene is left open where the match is weak.

j_call | d_call | v_call | cdr3_aa
TRBJ2-1 | NA | TRBV9 | CASSVGGAESYNEQFF
TRBJ2-7 | NA | TRBV7-8 | CASSPGFSYEQYF
TRBJ1-3 | TRBD1 | TRBV5-1 | CASSLNPGTGAWNTIYF
TRBJ2-5 | NA | TRBV5-4 | CASSLAIDNGAQYF
TRBJ2-7 | NA | TRBV19 | CASRRNNYEQYF
TRBJ2-2 | NA | TRBV4-1 | CASSQDNRGANTGELFF
TRBJ2-1 | NA | TRBV28 | CASTRTSGRNNEQFF
TRBJ1-3 | NA | TRBV5-6 | CASSPAGGAIYF
TRBJ1-3 | NA | TRBV18 | CASSSRGQLGNTIYF
TRBJ1-1 | NA | TRBV4-3 | CASSQDGGRYTEAFF
TRBJ1-1 | NA | TRBV9 | CASRRSNSEAFF
TRBJ2-1 | TRBD2 | TRBV11-2 | CASSSQRGYNEQFF
TRBJ2-1 | NA | TRBV19 | CASSIGTGSYNEQFF
TRBJ1-4 | NA | TRBV28 | CASTPLGPRDEKLFF
TRBJ1-5 | NA | TRBV5-5 | CASSLHGGSNQPQHF
TRBJ1-1 | NA | TRBV28 | CASSLTDSMNTEAFF
TRBJ1-2 | NA | TRBV7-9 | CASSPRDRPRGGYTF
TRBJ2-7 | NA | TRBV19 | CASSKIHRTVAETYEQYF
TRBJ2-1 | TRBD2 | TRBV30 | CAWSLSGLAEQFF
TRBJ2-6 | TRBD2 | TRBV18 | CASSSSGRNPNVLTF
TRBJ2-2 | NA | TRBV5-1 | CASSLRSEGGELFF
TRBJ1-2 | NA | TRBV28 | CASRTAQAYGYTF
TRBJ1-4 | NA | TRBV30 | CAWRMQGLNEKLFF
TRBJ2-6 | NA | TRBV7-3 | CASMVSGANVLTF
TRBJ2-2 | TRBD2 | TRBV30 | CAWSVRPSGHTGELFF
TRBJ1-3 | NA | TRBV6-6 | CASSYSSGSGNTIYF
TRBJ2-2 | NA | TRBV6-1 | CASSPVRGGELFF
TRBJ2-3 | NA | TRBV7-3 | CASSITDTQYF
TRBJ2-5 | NA | TRBV11-2 | CASSLVAETQYF
TRBJ2-1 | NA | TRBV5-1 | CASSYQGSGYNEQFF
TRBJ1-1 | NA | TRBV19 | CATGPKPQGAFF
TRBJ1-2 | TRBD1 | TRBV5-6 | CASRSVRTGINYGYTF
TRBJ2-7 | NA | TRBV7-9 | CASSSHRQQSTLYEQYF
TRBJ2-7 | TRBD2 | TRBV6-1 | CASSITSSGEGEQYF
TRBJ2-7 | TRBD1 | TRBV9 | CASSAAGQGYEQYF
TRBJ2-1 | TRBD2 | TRBV29-1 | CSVDRLAGEGQFF
TRBJ1-1 | NA | TRBV10-3 | CAISKYRDEAFF
TRBJ2-1 | NA | TRBV7-8 | CASSLKNEQFF
TRBJ2-3 | NA | TRBV4-3 | CASSQGGGGAWDTQYF
TRBJ1-5 | TRBD1 | TRBV23-1 | CASITHRGRNQPQHF
TRBJ2-3 | NA | TRBV6-1 | CASSLRMGSTDTQYF
TRBJ2-7 | NA | TRBV5-4 | CASSLSGSYGQYF
TRBJ2-7 | TRBD1 | TRBV7-8 | CASSLGRDRARYEQYF
TRBJ2-7 | NA | TRBV5-6 | CASSLRSAGGLGKQYF